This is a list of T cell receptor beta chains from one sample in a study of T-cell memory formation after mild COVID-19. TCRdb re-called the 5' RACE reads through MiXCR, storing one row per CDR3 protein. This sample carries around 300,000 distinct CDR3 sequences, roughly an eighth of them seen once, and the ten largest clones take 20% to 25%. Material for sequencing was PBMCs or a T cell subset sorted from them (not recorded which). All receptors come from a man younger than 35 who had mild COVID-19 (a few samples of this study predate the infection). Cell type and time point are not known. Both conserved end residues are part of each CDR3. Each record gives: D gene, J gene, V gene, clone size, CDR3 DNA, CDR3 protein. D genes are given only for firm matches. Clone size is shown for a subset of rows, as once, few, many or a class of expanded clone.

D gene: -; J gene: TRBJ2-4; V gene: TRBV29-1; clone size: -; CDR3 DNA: TGCAGCGTTGGTTGGACGCTACAAAACATTCAGTACTTC; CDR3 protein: CSVGWTLQNIQYF
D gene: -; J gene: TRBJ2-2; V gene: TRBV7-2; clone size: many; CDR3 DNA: TGTGCCAGCAGCCCCCCGAGGGGGATAGTCACCGGGGAGCTGTTTTTT; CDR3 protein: CASSPPRGIVTGELFF
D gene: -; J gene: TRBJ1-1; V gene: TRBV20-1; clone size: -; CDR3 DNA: TGCAGTGCTAGAGAGGACGGAAACACTGAAGCTTTCTTT; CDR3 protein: CSAREDGNTEAFF
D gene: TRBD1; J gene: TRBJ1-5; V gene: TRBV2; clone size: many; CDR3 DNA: TGTGCCAGCAGTCCTGGACAGGTTAGCAATCAGCCCCAGCATTTT; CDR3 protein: CASSPGQVSNQPQHF
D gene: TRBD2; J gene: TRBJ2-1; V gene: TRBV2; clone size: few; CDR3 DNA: TGTGCCAGCAGTGAAGGTGGGCTAGCGGGGGCCTACAATGAGCAGTTCTTC; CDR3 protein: CASSEGGLAGAYNEQFF
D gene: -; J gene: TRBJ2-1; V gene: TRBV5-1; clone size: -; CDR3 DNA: TGCGCCAGCAGCTTGGTGGTAGCAGCCTACAATGAGCAGTTCTTC; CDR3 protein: CASSLVVAAYNEQFF
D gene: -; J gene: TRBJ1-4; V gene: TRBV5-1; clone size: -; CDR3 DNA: TGCGCCAGCAGCTTGGGCCCTAGCGCCGCAGAAAAACTGTTTTTT; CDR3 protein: CASSLGPSAAEKLFF
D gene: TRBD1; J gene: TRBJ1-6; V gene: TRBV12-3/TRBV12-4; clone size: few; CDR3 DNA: TGTGCCAGCAGACCACAGGGGAATTATAATTCACCCCTCCACTTT; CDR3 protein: CASRPQGNYNSPLHF
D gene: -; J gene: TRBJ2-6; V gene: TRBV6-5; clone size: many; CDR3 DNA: TGTGCCAGCAGTTACTCGGGCGCTGGGGCCAACGTCCTGACTTTC; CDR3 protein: CASSYSGAGANVLTF
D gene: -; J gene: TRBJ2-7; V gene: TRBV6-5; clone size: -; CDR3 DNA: TGTGCCAGCAGTTCCTACCACGAGCAGTACTTC; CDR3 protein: CASSSYHEQYF
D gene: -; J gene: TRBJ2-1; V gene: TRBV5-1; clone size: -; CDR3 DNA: TGCGCCAGCAGCCCCGGGCGGGGGCCCACCGGCTACAATGAGCAGTTCTTC; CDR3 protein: CASSPGRGPTGYNEQFF
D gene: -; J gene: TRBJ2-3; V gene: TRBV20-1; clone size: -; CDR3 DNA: TGCAGTGCTAGAGATAGAACGGGTGGGGATACGCAGTATTTT; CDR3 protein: CSARDRTGGDTQYF
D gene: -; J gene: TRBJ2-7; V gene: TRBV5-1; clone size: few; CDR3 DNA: TGCGCCAGCAGCTTGGAACCGCTGAGCTCCTACGAGCAGTACTTC; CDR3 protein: CASSLEPLSSYEQYF
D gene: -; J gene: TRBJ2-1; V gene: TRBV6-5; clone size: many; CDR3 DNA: TGTGCCAGCAGTTATAGTACGGGCAATGAGCAGTTCTTC; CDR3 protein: CASSYSTGNEQFF